This is a list of T cell receptor beta chains from one sample in a study of CD8+CD57+ T cells in acquired aplastic anemia. TCRdb passed the reads through MiXCR, listing each CDR3 protein once. Of about 110,000 distinct CDR3 sequences listed, around half were seen once; the top ten hold 30% to 40%. Sample: sorted CD4+, CD8+, or CD8+CD57+ T cells (not recorded which) from PBMCs. The receptors stem from a human donor in good health, serving as a control. CDR3s leave out the opening cysteine and the closing phenylalanine or tryptophan. Fields, in order: D gene, CDR3 length, J gene, V gene, CDR3 protein. The D gene is left open where the match is weak.

TRBD1 | 11 | TRBJ2-7 | TRBV7-3 | ASSWDRDYEQY
TRBD1 | 12 | TRBJ2-5 | TRBV2 | ASTLTGVGETQY
TRBD2 | 13 | TRBJ2-7 | TRBV2 | ASSVSTSGSYEQY
NA | 11 | TRBJ2-3 | TRBV19 | ASSDTGTDTQY
NA | 12 | TRBJ1-6 | TRBV7-6 | ASSLGGRDSPLH
NA | 10 | TRBJ2-1 | TRBV9 | ASGVQYGEQF
TRBD2 | 16 | TRBJ2-3 | TRBV7-3 | ASSLTRTSGGARDTQY
TRBD1 | 13 | TRBJ2-7 | TRBV6-5 | ASSYSGTGGYEQY
TRBD1 | 13 | TRBJ2-7 | TRBV9 | ASSPGTGADYEQY
NA | 14 | TRBJ2-2 | TRBV24-1 | ATSDASDANTGELF
NA | 11 | TRBJ1-1 | TRBV12-3/TRBV12-4 | ASSSSMNTEAF
NA | 16 | TRBJ1-1 | TRBV20-1 | SARGARFVWGVNTEAF
NA | 13 | TRBJ2-2 | TRBV29-1 | SVRVRGTNTGELF
TRBD1 | 11 | TRBJ1-1 | TRBV29-1 | SVRQGEYTEAF
NA | 11 | TRBJ2-7 | TRBV6-1 | ASGSLNSYEQY
NA | 10 | TRBJ2-3 | TRBV5-6 | ASSPGAGTQY
NA | 10 | TRBJ2-2 | TRBV10-1 | ASTTNTGELF
NA | 11 | TRBJ1-1 | TRBV19 | ASSIKTNTEAF
TRBD2 | 15 | TRBJ2-7 | TRBV27 | ASSLAQGRGASYEQY
NA | 11 | TRBJ2-7 | TRBV25-1 | ASSRNGGYEQY
TRBD1 | 13 | TRBJ1-2 | TRBV7-9 | ASRLPGQAFFGYT
TRBD2 | 14 | TRBJ2-2 | TRBV11-2 | ASSTHSGGRTGELF
NA | 11 | TRBJ2-2 | TRBV25-1 | ASRQGNTGELF
NA | 12 | TRBJ1-1 | TRBV6-1 | ASIGSTPNAEAF
NA | 10 | TRBJ2-1 | TRBV7-9 | ASSSPYNEQF
NA | 14 | TRBJ2-3 | TRBV24-1 | ATSDWTDEGTDTQY
NA | 14 | TRBJ1-6 | TRBV3-1 | ASSPGKSSYNSPLH
NA | 11 | TRBJ1-2 | TRBV9 | ASSPAGDGGYT
NA | 12 | TRBJ2-7 | TRBV20-1 | SVAVKGWGNEQY
NA | 13 | TRBJ2-2 | TRBV10-1 | ASSVEPGNTGELF
TRBD2 | 13 | TRBJ2-1 | TRBV29-1 | SGRGLAGDNNEQF